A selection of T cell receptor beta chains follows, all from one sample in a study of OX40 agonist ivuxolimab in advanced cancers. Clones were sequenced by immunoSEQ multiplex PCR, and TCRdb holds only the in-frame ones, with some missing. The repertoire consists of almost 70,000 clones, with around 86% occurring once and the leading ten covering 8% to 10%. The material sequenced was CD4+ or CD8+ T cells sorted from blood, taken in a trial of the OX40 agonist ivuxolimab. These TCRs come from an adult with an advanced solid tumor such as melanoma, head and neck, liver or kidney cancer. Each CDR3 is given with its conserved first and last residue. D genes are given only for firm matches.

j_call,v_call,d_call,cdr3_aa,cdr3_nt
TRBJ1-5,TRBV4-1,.,CASSPRDTNQPQHF,TGCGCCAGCAGCCCTCGGGACACCAATCAGCCCCAGCATTTT
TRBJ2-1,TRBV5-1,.,CASSLDPGPGMFF,TGCGCCAGCAGCTTGGATCCCGGGCCAGGGATGTTCTTC
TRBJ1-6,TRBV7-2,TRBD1,CASGPYRGGNSPLHF,TGTGCCAGCGGACCATACAGGGGCGGTAATTCACCCCTCCACTTT
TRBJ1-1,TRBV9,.,CASSVGFEGGREAFF,TGTGCCAGCAGCGTAGGATTTGAGGGAGGGCGTGAAGCTTTCTTT
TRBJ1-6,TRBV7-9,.,CASSLGGDNSPLHF,TGTGCCAGCAGCTTGGGAGGAGATAATTCACCCCTCCACTTT
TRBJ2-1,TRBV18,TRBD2,CASSPSGGSSYNEQFF,TGTGCCAGCTCACCTAGCGGGGGAAGCTCCTACAATGAGCAGTTCTTC
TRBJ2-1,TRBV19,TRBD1,CASTRGLKQFF,TGTGCCAGTACCAGGGGGCTGAAGCAGTTCTTC
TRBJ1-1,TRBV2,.,CASSEYTEAFF,TGTGCCAGCAGTGAATACACTGAAGCTTTCTTT
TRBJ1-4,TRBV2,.,CASTRAGPEEKLFF,TGTGCCAGCACTAGGGCGGGGCCGGAGGAAAAACTGTTTTTT
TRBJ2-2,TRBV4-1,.,CASTSPASGGELFF,TGCGCCAGCACAAGCCCCGCGTCGGGCGGGGAGCTGTTTTTT
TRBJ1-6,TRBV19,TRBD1,CATKNRGEVSPLHF,TGTGCCACCAAGAACAGGGGAGAGGTTTCACCCCTCCACTTT
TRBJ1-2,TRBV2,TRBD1,CASKTGNYGYTF,TGTGCCAGCAAGACAGGGAACTATGGCTACACCTTC